This T cell receptor (beta chain) derives from a study of blood T cell repertoires in COVID-19. Across the study: COVID-19 samples collected from the United States, Italy and Spain covered acute and convalescent phases. Sample material is recorded as cDNA or gDNA derived from T cells, B-cell-depleted T cells, or PBMCs.

V gave up 6 bases and J gave up 5 bases, with 11 bases separating them. This CDR3 has 13 amino acids. In germline, CDR1 is MDHEN, CDR2 SYDVKM. Data came from immunoSEQ multiplex PCR; TCRdb stores just in-frame clones and leaves some out. The data contain approximately 160,000 clones, about three quarters of them singletons. Sequencing used peripheral blood. The origin of this receptor is a man aged 60 to 69 with acute or convalescent COVID-19. The V gene is TRBV28, the J gene TRBJ1-3; D remains ambiguous. This CDR3 reads CASSLPLRNTIYF. DNA of the CDR3: TGTGCCAGCAGCCTACCGCTCCGAAACACCATATATTTT.